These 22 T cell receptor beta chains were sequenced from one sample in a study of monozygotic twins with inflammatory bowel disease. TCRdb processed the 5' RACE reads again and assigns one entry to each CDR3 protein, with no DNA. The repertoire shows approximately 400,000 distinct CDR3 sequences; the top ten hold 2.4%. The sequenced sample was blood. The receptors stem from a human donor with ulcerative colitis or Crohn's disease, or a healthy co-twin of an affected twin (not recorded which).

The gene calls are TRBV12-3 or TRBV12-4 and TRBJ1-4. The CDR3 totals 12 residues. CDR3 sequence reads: CASRLEREKLFF.

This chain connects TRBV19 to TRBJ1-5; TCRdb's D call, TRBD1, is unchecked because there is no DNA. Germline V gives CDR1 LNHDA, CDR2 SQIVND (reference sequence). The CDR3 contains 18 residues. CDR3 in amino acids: CASSMGRGREWSNQPQYF.

This CDR3 reads CASHTTGTEAFF. This chain connects TRBV6-5 to TRBJ1-1; TCRdb gives TRBD1 as the D gene, but with no DNA this cannot be confirmed. In germline, CDR1 is MNHEY, CDR2 SVGAGI. This CDR3 has 12 residues.

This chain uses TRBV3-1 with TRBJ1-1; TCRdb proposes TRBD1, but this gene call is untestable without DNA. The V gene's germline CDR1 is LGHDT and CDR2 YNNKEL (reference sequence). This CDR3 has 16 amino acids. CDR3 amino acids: CASTLDPPQGVGEAFF.

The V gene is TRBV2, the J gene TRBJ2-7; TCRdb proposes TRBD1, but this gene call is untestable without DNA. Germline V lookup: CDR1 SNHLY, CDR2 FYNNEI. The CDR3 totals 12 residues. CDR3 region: CASTGQSYEQYF.

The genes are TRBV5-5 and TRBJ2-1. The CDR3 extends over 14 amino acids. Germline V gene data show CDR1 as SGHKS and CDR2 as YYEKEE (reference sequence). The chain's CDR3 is CASSFGQSYNEQFF.

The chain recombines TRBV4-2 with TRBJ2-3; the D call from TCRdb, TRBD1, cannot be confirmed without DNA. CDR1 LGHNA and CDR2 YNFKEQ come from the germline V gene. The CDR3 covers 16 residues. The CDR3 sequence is CASSQAPGQGTDTQYF.

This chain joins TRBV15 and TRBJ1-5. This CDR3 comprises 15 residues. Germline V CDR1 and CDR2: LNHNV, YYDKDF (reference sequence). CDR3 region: CATSRDIQEDQPQHF.

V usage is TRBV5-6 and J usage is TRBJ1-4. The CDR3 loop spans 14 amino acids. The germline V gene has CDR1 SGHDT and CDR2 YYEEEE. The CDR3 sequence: CASSFGATNEKLFF.

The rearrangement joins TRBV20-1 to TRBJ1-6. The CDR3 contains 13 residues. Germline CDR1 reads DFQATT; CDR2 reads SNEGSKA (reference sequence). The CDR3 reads CSARQEVWSPLHF.

This chain's CDR3 is CASSPITGNEQYF. The V gene is TRBV5-1, the J gene TRBJ2-7; TCRdb outputs TRBD1, but without DNA this stays unchecked. The CDR3 length is 13 residues. CDR1 is SGHRS and CDR2 is YFSETQ in the germline V gene.

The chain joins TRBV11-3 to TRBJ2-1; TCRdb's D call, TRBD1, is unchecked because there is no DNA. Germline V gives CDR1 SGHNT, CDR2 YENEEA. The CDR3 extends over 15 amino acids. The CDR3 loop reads CASSLITGTVNEQFF.

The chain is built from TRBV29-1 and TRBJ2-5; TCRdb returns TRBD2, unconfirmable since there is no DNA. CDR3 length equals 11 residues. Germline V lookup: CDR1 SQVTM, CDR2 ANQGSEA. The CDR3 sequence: CSVGLAETQYF.

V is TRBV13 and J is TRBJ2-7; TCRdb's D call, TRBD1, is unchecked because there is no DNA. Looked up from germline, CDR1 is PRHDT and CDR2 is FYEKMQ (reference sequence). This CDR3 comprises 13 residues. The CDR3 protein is CASTGRGSYEQYF.

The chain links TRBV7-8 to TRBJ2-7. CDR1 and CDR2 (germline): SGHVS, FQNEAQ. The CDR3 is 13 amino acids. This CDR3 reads CASSLGHTYEQYF.

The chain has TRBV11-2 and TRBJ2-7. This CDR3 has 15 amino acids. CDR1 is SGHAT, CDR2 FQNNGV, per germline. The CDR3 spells CASSLDQGQPYEQYF.

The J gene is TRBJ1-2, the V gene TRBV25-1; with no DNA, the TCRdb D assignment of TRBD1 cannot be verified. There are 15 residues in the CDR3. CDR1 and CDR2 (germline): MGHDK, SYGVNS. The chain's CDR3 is CASSAGGGIFYGYTF.

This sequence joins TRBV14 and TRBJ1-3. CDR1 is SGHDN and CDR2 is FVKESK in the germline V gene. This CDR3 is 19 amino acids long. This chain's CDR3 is CASSPFLGSRTSSGNTIYF.

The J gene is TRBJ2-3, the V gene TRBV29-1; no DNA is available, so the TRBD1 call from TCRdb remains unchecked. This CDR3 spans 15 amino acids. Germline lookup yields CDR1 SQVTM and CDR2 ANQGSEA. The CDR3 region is CSVRRQGTSTDTQYF.

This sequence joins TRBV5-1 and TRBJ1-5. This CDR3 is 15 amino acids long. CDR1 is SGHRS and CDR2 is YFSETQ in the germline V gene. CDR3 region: CASSLDGSGNQPQHF.

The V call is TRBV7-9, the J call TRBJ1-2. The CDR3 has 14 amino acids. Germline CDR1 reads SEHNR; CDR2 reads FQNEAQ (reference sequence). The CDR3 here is CASRSEYLGYGYTF.

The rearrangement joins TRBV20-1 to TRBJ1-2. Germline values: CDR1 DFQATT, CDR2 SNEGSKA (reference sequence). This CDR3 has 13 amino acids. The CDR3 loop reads CSARDRQNYGYTF.